This T cell receptor beta chain appears in the sequencing data of a study of blood T cell repertoires in COVID-19. Repertoires were generated with immunoSEQ multiplex PCR, while TCRdb's copy carries only in-frame clones and drops some. The repertoire holds over 150,000 clones, with about 85% as singletons. Germline-derived CDR1 and CDR2 are MNHEY and SMNVEV (reference sequence). V lost 6 bases and J 6 bases, leaving 24 bases between the germline ends. The CDR3 sequence is 16 residues long. This chain links TRBV27 with TRBJ2-7, with a possible D match to TRBD2 (6 bases). The receptor's source is a woman in her 30s who had recovered from COVID-19. The sequenced sample consisted of PBMCs or T cells enriched from blood (not recorded which). The CDR3 DNA is TGTGCCAGCAGCTTTCGGGCTAGCGTCACCGGATTCGAGCAGTACTTC. The encoded protein is CASSFRASVTGFEQYF.